This T cell receptor beta chain was obtained from a study of blood T cell repertoires in COVID-19. Across the whole study: From the United States, Italy and Spain came samples of acute and convalescent COVID-19. PBMCs, B-cell-depleted T cells, or T cells provided the cDNA or gDNA that made up the material.

The ends lost 4 bases at V and 0 bases at J; junction bases unmatched: 4. Germline-derived CDR1 and CDR2 are SGHRS and YFSETQ. The CDR3 covers 14 residues. Original analysis: Reference gene primer amplification gave nucleated cell count estimates. Clones were sequenced by immunoSEQ multiplex PCR, and TCRdb holds only the in-frame ones, with some missing. V, J and clone size are those of that table, while D and trimming were read from the DNA. Here the sample spans 90,000 to 100,000 clones, roughly 84% being singletons. The origin of this receptor is a human donor in a cohort sampled during active COVID-19. The sequencing input was peripheral blood. This chain connects TRBV5-1 to TRBJ2-7; 7 bases line up with TRBD1. In nucleotides, the CDR3 is TGCGCCAGCAGCGCATCAGGGGGCTCCTACGAGCAGTACTTC. Its protein product is CASSASGGSYEQYF.